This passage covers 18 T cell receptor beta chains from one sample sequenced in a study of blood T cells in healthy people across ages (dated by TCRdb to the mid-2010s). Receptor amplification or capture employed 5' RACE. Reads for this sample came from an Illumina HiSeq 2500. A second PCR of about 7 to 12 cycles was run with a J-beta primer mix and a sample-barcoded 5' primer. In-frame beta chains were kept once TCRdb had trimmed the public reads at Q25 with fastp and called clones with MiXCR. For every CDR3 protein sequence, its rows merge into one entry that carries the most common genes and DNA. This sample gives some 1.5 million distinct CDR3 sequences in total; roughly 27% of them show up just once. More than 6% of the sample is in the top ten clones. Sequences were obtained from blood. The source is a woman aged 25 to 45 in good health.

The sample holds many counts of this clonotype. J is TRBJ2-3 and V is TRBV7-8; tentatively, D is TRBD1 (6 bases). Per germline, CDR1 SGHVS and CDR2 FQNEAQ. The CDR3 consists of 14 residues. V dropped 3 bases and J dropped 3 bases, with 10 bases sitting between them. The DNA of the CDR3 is TGTGCCAGCAGCTTCAGGGGAGTAACAGATACGCAGTATTTT. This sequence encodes CASSFRGVTDTQYF.

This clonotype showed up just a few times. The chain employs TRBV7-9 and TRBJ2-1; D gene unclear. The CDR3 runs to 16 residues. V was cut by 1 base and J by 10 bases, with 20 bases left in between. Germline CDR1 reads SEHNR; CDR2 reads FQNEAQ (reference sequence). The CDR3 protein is CASSLEGSSAYLEQFF. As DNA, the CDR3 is TGTGCCAGCAGCTTAGAAGGGTCCAGCGCTTACCTGGAGCAGTTCTTC. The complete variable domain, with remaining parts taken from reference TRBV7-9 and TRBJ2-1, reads DTGVSQNPRHKITKRGQNVTFRCDPISEHNRLYWYRQTLGQGPEFLTYFQNEAQLEKSRLLSDRFSAERPKGSFSTLEIQRTEQGDSAMYLCASSLEGSSAYLEQFFGPGTRLTVL.

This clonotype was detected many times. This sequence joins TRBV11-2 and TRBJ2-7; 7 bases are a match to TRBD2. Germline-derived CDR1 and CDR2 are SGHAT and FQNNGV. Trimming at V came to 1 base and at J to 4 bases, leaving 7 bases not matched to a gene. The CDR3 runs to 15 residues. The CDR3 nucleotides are TGTGCCAGCAGCTTAGCTCCGGGGGGTCGTTACGAGCAGTACTTC. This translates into CASSLAPGGRYEQYF. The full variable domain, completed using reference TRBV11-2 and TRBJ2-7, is EAGVAQSPRYKIIEKRQSVAFWCNPISGHATLYWYQQILGQGPKLLIQFQNNGVVDDSQLPKDRFSAERLKGVDSTLKIQPAKLEDSAVYLCASSLAPGGRYEQYFGPGTRLTVT.

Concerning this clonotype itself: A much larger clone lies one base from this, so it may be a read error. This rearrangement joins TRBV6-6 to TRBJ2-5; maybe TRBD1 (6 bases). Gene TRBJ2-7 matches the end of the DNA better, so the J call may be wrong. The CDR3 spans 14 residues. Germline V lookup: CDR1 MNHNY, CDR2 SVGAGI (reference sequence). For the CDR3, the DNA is TGTGCCTGCAGTCCGGGACACACCCCCTACGAGCAGTACTTC. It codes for CACSPGHTPYEQYF.

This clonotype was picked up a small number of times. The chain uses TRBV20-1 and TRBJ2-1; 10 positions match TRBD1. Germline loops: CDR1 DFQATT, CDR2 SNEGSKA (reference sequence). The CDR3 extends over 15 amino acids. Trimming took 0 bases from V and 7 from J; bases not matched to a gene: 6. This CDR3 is CSARDPGQGHNEQFF. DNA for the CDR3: TGCAGTGCTAGAGATCCGGGACAGGGGCATAATGAGCAGTTCTTC.

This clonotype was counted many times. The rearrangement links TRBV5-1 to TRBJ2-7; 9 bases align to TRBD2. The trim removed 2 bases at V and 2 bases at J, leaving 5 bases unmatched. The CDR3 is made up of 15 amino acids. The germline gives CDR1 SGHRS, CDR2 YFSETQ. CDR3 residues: CASSLAAGGAYEQYF. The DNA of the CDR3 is TGCGCCAGCAGCTTAGCAGCGGGAGGAGCCTACGAGCAGTACTTC. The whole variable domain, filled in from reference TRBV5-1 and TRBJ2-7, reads KAGVTQTPRYLIKTRGQQVTLSCSPISGHRSVSWYQQTPGQGLQFLFEYFSETQRNKGNFPGRFSGRQFSNSRSEMNVSTLELGDSALYLCASSLAAGGAYEQYFGPGTRLTVT.

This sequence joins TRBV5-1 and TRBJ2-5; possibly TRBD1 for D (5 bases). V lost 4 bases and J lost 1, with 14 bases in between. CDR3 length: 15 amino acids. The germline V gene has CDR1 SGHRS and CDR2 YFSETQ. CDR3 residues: CASSTSQGPQETQYF. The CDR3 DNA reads TGCGCCAGCAGCACCTCCCAGGGTCCCCAAGAGACCCAGTACTTC.

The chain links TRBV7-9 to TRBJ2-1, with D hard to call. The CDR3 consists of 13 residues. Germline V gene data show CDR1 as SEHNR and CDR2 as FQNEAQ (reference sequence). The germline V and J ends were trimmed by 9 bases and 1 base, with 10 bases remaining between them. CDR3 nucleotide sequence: TGTGCCAGTCCCCCGGATTCCTACAATGAGCAGTTCTTC. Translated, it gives CASPPDSYNEQFF. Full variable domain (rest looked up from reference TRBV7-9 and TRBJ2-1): DTGVSQNPRHKITKRGQNVTFRCDPISEHNRLYWYRQTLGQGPEFLTYFQNEAQLEKSRLLSDRFSAERPKGSFSTLEIQRTEQGDSAMYLCASPPDSYNEQFFGPGTRLTVL.

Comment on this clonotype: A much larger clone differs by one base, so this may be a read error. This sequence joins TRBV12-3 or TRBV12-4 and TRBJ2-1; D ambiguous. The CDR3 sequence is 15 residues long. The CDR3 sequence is CASSFSRSSHNEQFF. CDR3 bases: TGTGCCAGCAGTTTTAGTCGGAGCTCCCACAATGAGCAGTTCTTC.

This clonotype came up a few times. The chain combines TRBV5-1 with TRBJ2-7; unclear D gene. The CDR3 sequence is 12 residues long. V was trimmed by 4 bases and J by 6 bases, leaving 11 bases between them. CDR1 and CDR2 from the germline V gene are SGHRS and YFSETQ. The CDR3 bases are TGCGCCAGCAGCGGGGTAACGCCCGAGCAGTACTTC. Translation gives CASSGVTPEQYF. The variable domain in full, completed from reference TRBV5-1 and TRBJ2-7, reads KAGVTQTPRYLIKTRGQQVTLSCSPISGHRSVSWYQQTPGQGLQFLFEYFSETQRNKGNFPGRFSGRQFSNSRSEMNVSTLELGDSALYLCASSGVTPEQYFGPGTRLTVT.

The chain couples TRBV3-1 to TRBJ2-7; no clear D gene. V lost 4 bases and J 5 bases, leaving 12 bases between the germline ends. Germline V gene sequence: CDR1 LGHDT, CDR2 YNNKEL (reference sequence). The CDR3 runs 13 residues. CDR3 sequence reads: CASSLRDLHEQYF. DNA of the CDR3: TGTGCCAGCAGCCTAAGGGATTTACACGAGCAGTACTTC.

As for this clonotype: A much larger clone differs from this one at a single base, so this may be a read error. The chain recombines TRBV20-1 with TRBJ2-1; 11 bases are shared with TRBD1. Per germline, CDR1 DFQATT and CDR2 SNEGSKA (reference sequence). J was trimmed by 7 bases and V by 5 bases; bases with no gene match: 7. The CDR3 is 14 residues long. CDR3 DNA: TGCAGTGCTGCACTGGGACAGGGGGGTAATGAGCAGTTCTTC. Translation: CSAALGQGGNEQFF.

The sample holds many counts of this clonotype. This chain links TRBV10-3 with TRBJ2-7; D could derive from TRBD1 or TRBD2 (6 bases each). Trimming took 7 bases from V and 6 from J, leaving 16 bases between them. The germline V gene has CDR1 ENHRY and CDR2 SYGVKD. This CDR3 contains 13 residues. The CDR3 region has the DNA TGTGCCATCAATGTCGGGGGCGGTGGCGAGCAGTACTTC. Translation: CAINVGGGGEQYF.

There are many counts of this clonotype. CDR3 sequence reads: CASSEPPTSGGGTQYF. Here the CDR3 DNA reads TGCGCCAGCAGTGAGCCCCCGACTAGCGGGGGTGGTACGCAGTATTTT. The chain has TRBV10-1 and TRBJ2-3, with 12 positions matching TRBD2. After removal of 2 bases from V and 8 bases from J, the junction contained 8 bases not matched to a gene. The germline V gene encodes CDR1 WNHNN and CDR2 SYGVQD (reference sequence). The length of the CDR3 is 16 residues.

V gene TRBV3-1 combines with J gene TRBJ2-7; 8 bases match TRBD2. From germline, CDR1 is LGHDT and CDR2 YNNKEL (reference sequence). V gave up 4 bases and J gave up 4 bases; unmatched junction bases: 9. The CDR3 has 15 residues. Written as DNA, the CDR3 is TGTGCCAGCAGCCCTTCGAGTAGCGGGGTTTACGAGCAGTACTTC. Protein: CASSPSSSGVYEQYF.

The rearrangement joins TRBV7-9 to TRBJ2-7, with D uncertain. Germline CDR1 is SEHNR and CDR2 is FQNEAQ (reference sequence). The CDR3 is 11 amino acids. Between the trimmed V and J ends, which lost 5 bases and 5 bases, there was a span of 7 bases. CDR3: CASSAEDEQYF. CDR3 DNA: TGTGCCAGCAGCGCAGAGGACGAGCAGTACTTC.

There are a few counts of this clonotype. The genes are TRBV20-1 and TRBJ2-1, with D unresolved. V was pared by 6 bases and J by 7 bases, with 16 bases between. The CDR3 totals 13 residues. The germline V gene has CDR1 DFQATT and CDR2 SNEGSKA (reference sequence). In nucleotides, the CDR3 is TGCAGTGCCATGTCGCCGCGGAATAATGAGCAGTTCTTC. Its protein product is CSAMSPRNNEQFF.

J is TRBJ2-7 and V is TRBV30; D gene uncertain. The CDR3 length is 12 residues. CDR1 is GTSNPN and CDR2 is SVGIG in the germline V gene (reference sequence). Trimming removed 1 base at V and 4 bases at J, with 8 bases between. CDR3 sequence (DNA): TGTGCCTGGAGTGCGACCCCTTACGAGCAGTACTTC. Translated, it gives CAWSATPYEQYF.